This T cell receptor (beta chain) derives from a study of cytomegalovirus exposure and HLA in healthy donors. General study findings and limits: A later analysis showed HLA-associated TCR beta chains outstripping equally common others in clonal expansion. Some V segments could not be told apart, so they were left out, TRBV6-2 and TRBV6-3 among them. According to an earlier analysis, most TCR beta V segments yielded productive rearrangements about 87% or about 30% of the time.

Primers for the PCR totalled 60 Vbeta and 13 Jbeta. Measured with immunoSEQ multiplex PCR; TCRdb has only the in-frame clones, and not every one. The sample has 250,000 to 350,000 clones; just over 70% are singletons. This clone was recorded once. What it recognizes is unknown. Germline CDR1 and CDR2: MNHNY and SVGAGI (reference sequence). V lost 6 bases and J lost 0; bases outside the gene matches: 5. This CDR3 has 14 residues. V gene TRBV6-6 combines with J gene TRBJ2-7, with TRBD2 matching over 7 bases. Material: PBMCs. This TCR was recovered from a female donor in good health and CMV-seronegative. The CDR3 nucleotides read TGTGCCAGCAGCCGCAGCGGGACCTCCTACGAGCAGTACTTC. It is translated as CASSRSGTSYEQYF.